The clone carrying this T cell receptor (beta chain) was picked up many times. Trimming took off 6 bases at V and 0 bases at J, with 8 bases between the two ends. The CDR3 totals 13 residues. Germline V gene lookup returns CDR1 ENHRY and CDR2 SYGVKD. TCRdb recomputed calls from the reads with MiXCR, one row per CDR3 protein. Counted here are 200,000 to 300,000 distinct CDR3 sequences, 25% to 30% occurring once; the ten biggest clones make up roughly 7%. This specimen comes from a study of kidney transplant recipient with SARS-CoV-2 infection. This clonotype was obtained from a male patient in his thirties who had COVID-19 and was a kidney transplant recipient. Some T cells may have come from the graft donor. The sample consisted of a blood sample, taken at baseline and between days 110 and 120 from a kidney transplant recipient. V and J are TRBV10-3 and TRBJ2-5; tentatively, D is TRBD1 (6 bases). The chain's CDR3 is CAISRDNQETQYF. The CDR3 coding sequence is TGTGCCATCAGCAGGGACAACCAAGAGACCCAGTACTTC.